The 16 T cell receptor beta chains reported below all come from one sample, sequenced in a study of neurological immune-mediated disorders. In TCRdb, the 5' RACE reads were re-called with MiXCR into one record per CDR3 protein. The table lists some 57,000 distinct CDR3 sequences, over 3.5% of them singletons. The material sequenced was PBMCs. Receptors were obtained from a man in his sixties with multiple sclerosis.

In its sample, this clonotype was seen many times. The chain combines TRBV27 with TRBJ1-1, with D hard to call. The germline CDR1 and CDR2 sequences are MNHEY and SMNVEV (reference sequence). The CDR3 length is 13 residues. V was trimmed by 2 bases and J by 1 base, leaving 5 bases between them. CDR3 DNA: TGTGCCAGCAGTTTAGCGGGGAACACTGAAGCTTTCTTT. Protein: CASSLAGNTEAFF.

Sample share makes this clonotype medium-sized. The genes are TRBV7-6 and TRBJ2-3, with TRBD2 identical over 11 bases. With 4 bases clipped from V and 2 bases from J, the junction kept 8 bases outside the gene matches. This CDR3 contains 17 residues. CDR1 is SGHVS and CDR2 is FNYEAQ in the germline V gene. CDR3 DNA sequence: TGTGCCAGCAGCTCCCCTAGCGGGGGGCCCCCCACAGATACGCAGTATTTT. It codes for CASSSPSGGPPTDTQYF.

In this sample, this clonotype turned up many times. The V call is TRBV4-2, the J call TRBJ1-1, with D maybe TRBD1 (5 bases). V lost 6 bases and J 5 bases, leaving 16 bases between the germline ends. Germline V gene data show CDR1 as LGHNA and CDR2 as YNFKEQ. This CDR3 has 14 residues. The CDR3 here is CASSHPRVLTEAFF. DNA of the CDR3: TGTGCCAGCAGTCACCCCAGGGTTCTGACTGAAGCTTTCTTT.

This clonotype was counted ten times or more. The rearrangement links TRBV7-2 to TRBJ1-2; D possibly corresponds to TRBD1 (6 bases). Germline CDR1 and CDR2: SGHTA and FQGNSA. CDR3 length: 11 amino acids. V lost 4 bases, J lost 8 bases, and 8 bases lay in between. CDR3: CASSYRVGYTF. CDR3 DNA: TGTGCCAGCAGCTACAGGGTCGGCTACACCTTC.

In its sample, this clonotype was seen many times. This rearrangement joins TRBV24-1 to TRBJ2-5; D may be TRBD1 or TRBD2 (5 bases each). CDR3 length equals 12 residues. Trimming took 5 bases from V and 10 from J, leaving 13 bases between them. The germline CDR1 and CDR2 sequences are KGHDR and SFDVKD. The CDR3 bases are TGTGCCACCAGTGGGGACCTCGGGTACCAGTACTTC. Translation gives CATSGDLGYQYF.

This clonotype was seen repeatedly, ten times or more. The chain links TRBV12-3 or TRBV12-4 to TRBJ1-1; weak D call: TRBD1 (5 bases). Trimming cost V 7 bases and J 6 bases, with 18 bases left between them. The CDR3 has 14 residues. This CDR3 reads CASTSGGPPPEAFF. Written as DNA, the CDR3 is TGTGCCAGCACCTCTGGGGGTCCCCCCCCTGAAGCTTTCTTT.

The chain employs TRBV7-2 and TRBJ1-3, with D possibly TRBD1 on 5 matching bases. The CDR3 extends over 15 amino acids. The germline V and J ends were trimmed by 6 bases and 0 bases, with 12 bases remaining between them. Germline V gene lookup returns CDR1 SGHTA and CDR2 FQGNSA. The DNA for the CDR3 is TGTGCCAGCAGTAAAGACAGTCCCTCTGGAAACACCATATATTTT. Translation gives CASSKDSPSGNTIYF.

As for this clonotype: Being one base from a much bigger clone, this may be a read error. V gene TRBV12-3 or TRBV12-4 combines with J gene TRBJ2-6; perhaps TRBD1 as D (6 bases). There are 15 residues in the CDR3. CDR3 loop: CVSTYRASGANVLTF. For the CDR3, the DNA is TGTGTCAGCACCTACAGGGCATCAGGGGCCAACGTCCTGACTTTC.

This clonotype occurred many times. The gene calls are TRBV20-1 and TRBJ1-6; 9 bases map to TRBD1. Germline V CDR1 and CDR2: DFQATT, SNEGSKA (reference sequence). The CDR3 runs 15 residues. The junction had 11 bases not matched to a gene; V was cut back by 5 bases and J by 9 bases. CDR3 sequence: CSAPTRQGGGSPLHF. For the CDR3, the DNA is TGCAGTGCTCCCACACGACAGGGGGGCGGTTCACCCCTCCACTTT.

This clonotype was detected ten times or more. The rearrangement joins TRBV4-1 to TRBJ2-7; 12 bases map to TRBD2. This CDR3 spans 15 amino acids. CDR1 is MGHRA, CDR2 YSYEKL, per germline. V lost 3 bases and J lost 4; bases outside the gene matches: 4. CDR3 amino acids: CASSHLAGGPYEQYF. Written as DNA, the CDR3 is TGCGCCAGCAGCCACCTAGCGGGGGGGCCTTACGAGCAGTACTTC.

Worth noting for this clonotype: A much more abundant neighbour one base away suggests this may be a read error. J is TRBJ1-2 and V is TRBV18, with no clear D. Trimming shortened V by 2 bases and J by 5 bases, and 9 bases separated the two germline ends. The CDR3 runs 13 residues. The germline V gene encodes CDR1 KGHSH and CDR2 LQKENI. The CDR3 DNA reads TGTGCCAGCTCACCAGGGTATGGGTATGGCTACACCTTC. Protein product: CASSPGYGYGYTF.

Details on this clonotype: This may be a read error, as it is one base from a much larger clone. The rearrangement links TRBV28 to TRBJ1-5; D perhaps matches TRBD1 (5 bases). This CDR3 has 14 residues. Germline V gene data show CDR1 as MDHEN and CDR2 as SYDVKM. In nucleotides, the CDR3 is TGTGCCAGCAGTTTATTGGGGGTGTATCAGCACCAGCATTTT. This translates into CASSLLGVYQHQHF.

This clonotype was recorded at least ten times. This may arise from a read error, as a much more abundant clone is one base away. This chain joins TRBV5-1 and TRBJ2-7; D gene uncertain. The CDR3 is 14 amino acids. The germline V gene has CDR1 SGHRS and CDR2 YFSETQ. The CDR3 protein is CTSSFPGEGYEQYF. The DNA for the CDR3 is TGCACCAGCAGCTTCCCCGGCGAAGGTTACGAGCAGTACTTC.

This clonotype appeared many times. This chain uses TRBV28 with TRBJ2-1, with D perhaps TRBD1 or TRBD2 (5 bases each). The V and J ends lost 6 bases and 5 bases respectively, with 17 bases between them. The CDR3 totals 15 residues. Germline CDR1 MDHEN, CDR2 SYDVKM. The CDR3 sequence is CASSPTGGTDNEQFF. The CDR3 coding sequence is TGTGCCAGCAGCCCCACGGGTGGGACCGACAATGAGCAGTTCTTC.

On this clonotype: The conserved phenylalanine or tryptophan normally closing the CDR3 is absent here, so this likely arose from a read error. The V and J genes are TRBV6-5 and TRBJ2-4; 8 positions agree with TRBD1. V shed 4 bases, J shed 7 bases, and the junction held 9 bases outside the gene matches. The CDR3 sequence is 15 residues long. Germline values: CDR1 MNHEY, CDR2 SVGAGI. The CDR3 loop reads CASSSAGTGENIQYI. DNA for the CDR3: TGTGCCAGCAGTTCGGCCGGGACAGGAGAGAACATTCAGTACATC.

At least ten counts were recorded for this clonotype. This chain uses TRBV20-1 with TRBJ2-1; possible D gene TRBD2, 6 bases. Looked up from germline, CDR1 is DFQATT and CDR2 is SNEGSKA (reference sequence). The V end was cut by 6 bases, the J end by 9 bases, with 12 bases between. The CDR3 is 11 residues long. DNA of the CDR3: TGCAGTGCCTCCCGGGGGAGTGAGCAGTTCTTC. Protein: CSASRGSEQFF.